This entry lists 21 T cell receptor beta chains sequenced from one sample in a study of cytomegalovirus exposure and HLA in healthy donors. Both 60 Vbeta primers and 13 Jbeta primers went into the PCR. Some clones are missing from TCRdb's copy, which holds only in-frame ones; the method was immunoSEQ multiplex PCR. The sample has roughly 180,000 clones; over 70% are singletons. The source material was PBMCs. Source of these receptors: a male donor in good health and CMV-seronegative.

The J gene is TRBJ1-6, the V gene TRBV29-1, with D possibly TRBD1 on 6 matching bases. The CDR3 has 14 amino acids. Germline V gives CDR1 SQVTM, CDR2 ANQGSEA. Trimming took off 6 bases at V and 7 bases at J, with 16 bases between the two ends. Written as DNA, the CDR3 is TGCAGCGTGTCTACAGGGTTAGGAAATTCACCCCTCCACTTT. Its protein is CSVSTGLGNSPLHF.

The V gene is TRBV7-9, the J gene TRBJ1-2; D is perhaps TRBD1 (6 bases). CDR3 length: 13 amino acids. Germline CDR1 reads SEHNR; CDR2 reads FQNEAQ (reference sequence). The V gene lost 5 bases and the J gene lost 2 bases, with 9 bases spanning the gap. DNA for the CDR3: TGTGCCAGCAGCCCCCAGGGGAACTATGGCTACACCTTC. Translation gives CASSPQGNYGYTF.

The V call is TRBV9, the J call TRBJ2-3, with unresolved D. CDR3 length equals 14 residues. Looked up from germline, CDR1 is SGDLS and CDR2 is YYNGEE. Trimming left V 4 bases short and J 0 bases short, with 9 bases between. CDR3 coding DNA: TGTGCCAGCAGCTTTTCTTCTAGCACAGATACGCAGTATTTT. Translation gives CASSFSSSTDTQYF.

This chain links TRBV10-3 with TRBJ1-5; TRBD1 matches 7 bases. J gave up 5 bases and V 2 bases, and 3 bases lay outside the gene matches. CDR1 and CDR2 (germline): ENHRY, SYGVKD. This CDR3 contains 14 residues. Here the CDR3 reads CAISETGQDQPQHF. The CDR3 nucleotides read TGTGCCATCAGTGAGACCGGACAGGATCAGCCCCAGCATTTT.

With regard to this clone: Other DNA sequences in this sample translate to the same CDR3. The chain combines TRBV6-5 with TRBJ1-1, with a weak D call TRBD1 (5 bases). The germline CDR1 and CDR2 sequences are MNHEY and SVGAGI. The germline V and J ends were trimmed by 4 bases and 1 base, with 10 bases remaining between them. This CDR3 is 14 amino acids long. DNA of the CDR3: TGTGCCAGCAGTTTTACCGGGGGGAACACTGAAGCTTTCTTT. The encoded protein is CASSFTGGNTEAFF.

The chain couples TRBV6-6 to TRBJ1-2; TRBD1 matches 10 bases. The CDR3 length is 16 residues. Germline CDR1 is MNHNY and CDR2 is SVGAGI (reference sequence). V lost 6 bases to trimming and J lost 2 bases; unmatched junction nucleotides: 9. The CDR3 region is CASRPGTGENNYGYTF. The CDR3 DNA follows: TGTGCCAGCAGACCCGGGACAGGGGAGAACAACTATGGCTACACCTTC.

This chain connects TRBV10-3 to TRBJ2-7, with a tentative D call TRBD1 (6 bases). Germline V lookup: CDR1 ENHRY, CDR2 SYGVKD. V shed 5 bases and J shed 2 bases, with 7 bases lying between them. The CDR3 is 12 residues long. The CDR3 DNA reads TGTGCCATCAGTTGGGGGCCCTACGAGCAGTACTTC. This translates into CAISWGPYEQYF.

This sequence joins TRBV4-1 and TRBJ2-3; D not certain. The CDR3 is 16 amino acids. V lost 6 bases and J lost 0, with 16 bases in between. Germline loops: CDR1 MGHRA, CDR2 YSYEKL. For the CDR3, the DNA is TGCGCCAGCAGACTCACACGGGTGACTAGCACAGATACGCAGTATTTT. Protein product: CASRLTRVTSTDTQYF.

The table lists this clone with a few counts. The chain joins TRBV6-1 to TRBJ2-1; D is perhaps TRBD1 (6 bases). Germline CDR1 is MNHNS and CDR2 is SASEGT. CDR3 size: 14 residues. Trimming removed 0 bases at V and 8 bases at J, with 11 bases between. CDR3 amino acids: CASSEAGTGYEQFF. The CDR3 DNA is TGTGCCAGCAGTGAAGCAGGAACAGGGTATGAGCAGTTCTTC.

The genes are TRBV9 and TRBJ1-2, with TRBD1 matching over 8 bases. V lost 6 bases to trimming and J lost 3 bases; unmatched junction nucleotides: 4. The length of the CDR3 is 13 residues. The germline V gene encodes CDR1 SGDLS and CDR2 YYNGEE. The CDR3 region is CASTKTGDYGYTF. CDR3 coding DNA: TGTGCCAGCACCAAGACAGGGGACTATGGCTACACCTTC.

The chain combines TRBV6-5 with TRBJ2-3; D is perhaps TRBD1 (5 bases). Per the germline V gene, CDR1 is MNHEY and CDR2 is SVGAGI. V was pared by 8 bases and J by 5 bases, with 14 bases between. The CDR3 loop spans 13 amino acids. CDR3 region: CASSQGAQDTQYF. The CDR3 DNA reads TGTGCCAGCTCCCAAGGGGCTCAAGATACGCAGTATTTT.

The J gene is TRBJ1-1, the V gene TRBV5-1; the match to TRBD1 covers 8 bases. The CDR3 has 19 residues. The germline V gene has CDR1 SGHRS and CDR2 YFSETQ. V lost 3 bases to trimming and J lost 4 bases; unmatched junction nucleotides: 20. The CDR3 loop reads CASSYNPPGTGFSSTEAFF. CDR3 in DNA: TGCGCCAGCAGCTACAACCCCCCCGGGACAGGCTTCTCCAGCACTGAAGCTTTCTTT.

The chain has TRBV5-1 and TRBJ2-1, with D unclear. V lost 4 bases to trimming and J lost 10 bases, with 18 bases between them. Per germline, CDR1 SGHRS and CDR2 YFSETQ. CDR3 length equals 14 residues. Written as DNA, the CDR3 is TGCGCCAGCAGCGCCTTACCCACTACGAAGGAGCAGTTCTTC. Amino acid sequence: CASSALPTTKEQFF. The full variable domain, completed using reference TRBV5-1 and TRBJ2-1, is KAGVTQTPRYLIKTRGQQVTLSCSPISGHRSVSWYQQTPGQGLQFLFEYFSETQRNKGNFPGRFSGRQFSNSRSEMNVSTLELGDSALYLCASSALPTTKEQFFGPGTRLTVL.

The CDR3 DNA sequence: TGTGCCAGCAGCTTAATCCCGAGCACAGATACGCAGTATTTT. This gives the protein CASSLIPSTDTQYF. V is TRBV7-9 and J is TRBJ2-3; D gene ambiguous. Germline V gene data show CDR1 as SEHNR and CDR2 as FQNEAQ (reference sequence). Deletions cut 2 bases from V and 0 bases from J, with 6 bases between. This CDR3 is 14 amino acids long.

The chain carries TRBV11-2 and TRBJ2-7, with a tentative D call TRBD2 (6 bases). The V end lost 6 bases, the J end lost 4 bases, and 19 bases lay between the germline ends. The CDR3 is made up of 15 amino acids. Germline values: CDR1 SGHAT, CDR2 FQNNGV. CDR3 amino acids: CASSIAVGPAYEQYF. The CDR3 DNA sequence: TGTGCCAGCAGTATAGCGGTAGGGCCGGCATACGAGCAGTACTTC. The complete variable domain, with remaining parts taken from reference TRBV11-2 and TRBJ2-7, reads EAGVAQSPRYKIIEKRQSVAFWCNPISGHATLYWYQQILGQGPKLLIQFQNNGVVDDSQLPKDRFSAERLKGVDSTLKIQPAKLEDSAVYLCASSIAVGPAYEQYFGPGTRLTVT.

The V and J genes are TRBV20-1 and TRBJ2-2, with unresolved D. The CDR3 runs 11 residues. Trimming cost V 6 bases and J 7 bases, with 9 bases left between them. Germline values: CDR1 DFQATT, CDR2 SNEGSKA (reference sequence). In DNA, the CDR3 is TGCAGTGCCCCGTTACACGGGGAGCTGTTTTTT. It translates to CSAPLHGELFF.

The chain uses TRBV7-3 and TRBJ2-1; perhaps TRBD1 as D (6 bases). This CDR3 is 12 amino acids long. V was cut by 4 bases and J by 7 bases, with 8 bases left in between. Germline CDR1 SGHTA, CDR2 FQGTGA. The CDR3 DNA reads TGTGCCAGCAGCTACAGGGAAAATGAGCAGTTCTTC. Protein: CASSYRENEQFF.

This chain links TRBV5-4 with TRBJ1-4; 10 bases are shared with TRBD1. This CDR3 spans 14 amino acids. Germline V gene lookup returns CDR1 SGHNT and CDR2 YYREEE (reference sequence). V gave up 5 bases and J gave up 8 bases; unmatched junction bases: 6. The CDR3: CASSRQGAAEKLFF. For the CDR3, the DNA is TGTGCCAGCAGTCGACAGGGGGCGGCGGAAAAACTGTTTTTT.

This rearrangement joins TRBV19 to TRBJ1-3, with a possible D match to TRBD1 (5 bases). CDR1 is LNHDA, CDR2 SQIVND, per germline (reference sequence). Trimming removed 1 base from V and 4 bases from J, with 11 bases in between. There are 15 residues in the CDR3. Written as DNA, the CDR3 is TGTGCCAGTAGTATAGTCCCAGGGTCCGGAAACACCATATATTTT. Protein sequence: CASSIVPGSGNTIYF.

For this clone: A much larger clone differs from this one at a single base, so this may be a read error. The chain uses TRBV27 and TRBJ1-4; TRBD1 aligns across 8 bases. With 5 bases clipped from V and 7 bases from J, the junction kept 0 bases outside the gene matches. From germline, CDR1 is MNHEY and CDR2 SMNVEV (reference sequence). This CDR3 region has 12 residues. The chain's CDR3 is CASSDRGEKLFF. CDR3 DNA sequence: TGTGCCAGCAGTGACAGGGGTGAAAAACTGTTTTTT.

This clone was seen a single time. The J gene is TRBJ2-1, the V gene TRBV5-4; 11 bases agree with TRBD2. CDR3 size: 15 residues. V gave up 1 base and J gave up 4 bases; unmatched junction bases: 1. Germline CDR1 and CDR2: SGHNT and YYREEE (reference sequence). The CDR3 loop reads CASSLSSGRYNEQFF. The CDR3 region has the DNA TGTGCCAGCAGCTTGTCTAGCGGGAGGTACAATGAGCAGTTCTTC. Complete variable domain (other parts from reference TRBV5-4 and TRBJ2-1): ETGVTQSPTHLIKTRGQQVTLRCSSQSGHNTVSWYQQALGQGPQFIFQYYREEENGRGNFPPRFSGLQFPNYSSELNVNALELDDSALYLCASSLSSGRYNEQFFGPGTRLTVL.